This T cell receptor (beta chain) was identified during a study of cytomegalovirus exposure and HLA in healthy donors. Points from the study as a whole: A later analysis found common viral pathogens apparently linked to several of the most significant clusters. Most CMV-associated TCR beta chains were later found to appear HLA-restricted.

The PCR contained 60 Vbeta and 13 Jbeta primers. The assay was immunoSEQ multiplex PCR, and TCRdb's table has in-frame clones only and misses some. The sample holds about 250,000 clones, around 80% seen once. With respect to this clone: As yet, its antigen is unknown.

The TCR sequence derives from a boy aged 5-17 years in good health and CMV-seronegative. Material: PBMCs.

DNA for the CDR3: TGTGCCAGCAGCCCAGGGCCGGATAACTATGGCTACACCTTC. Its translation is CASSPGPDNYGYTF. The genes are TRBV14 and TRBJ1-2; D might be TRBD1 (5 bases). The ends were cut back, 4 bases at V and 1 base at J, with 10 bases in the middle. Germline-derived CDR1 and CDR2 are SGHDN and FVKESK. The CDR3 totals 14 residues.